This T cell receptor beta chain is from a study of cytomegalovirus exposure and HLA in healthy donors (dated by TCRdb to between 2016 and 2019). About the study as a whole: An earlier analysis of approximately 640 of the donors reported 250 to 300 Gb of sequence data and about 100 million unique TCR beta sequences from some 180 million T cells. Five DR-DQ haplotypes were treated as single units for association and clustering because of strong linkage in the cohort. Rather than using new phenotypic data, the later analysis identified candidate immune exposures from TCR beta sequences and from how often those sequences occurred across donors. Typing coverage differed by locus: A, B, C, DRB1 and DQB1 were typed in about 629-640 donors, DQA1 in about 560, DPA1 in some 570, and DPB1 in 400 to 490. All discovery cohort repertoires had been generated on a single sequencing platform. To study patterns of TCR occurrence, a later analysis re-analyzed previously published TCR beta repertoires from several hundred donors and added high-resolution HLA genotyping. Donor age, sex, ethnicity and CMV serostatus were collected together with the repertoire data. Genome-wide SNP genotypes for about 65% of the 666 donors were used in a later genetic analysis, which treated that subset as a discovery cohort. The study was designed to test whether signatures of past pathogen exposure could be identified by cataloging public T cell receptors. The study profiled the T cell repertoires of 666 subjects by immunosequencing and related them to cytomegalovirus serostatus. Among 398 genotyped donors of the cohort, an average of around 240,000 unique TCR beta nucleotide sequences were sequenced per donor, roughly 20% of them non-productive. Of the 398 genotyped donors, approximately 81% were placed in the genetic ancestry cluster associated with self-reported Caucasian donors. Besides the first cohort of around 700 subjects, a separate validation cohort made up of 120 different subjects was used. An early release covering around 630 HLA-typed donors comprised 250 to 350 gigabases of sequencing data and some 79 million unique TCR sequences. To predict cytomegalovirus infection status, the study combined high-throughput TCR immunosequencing, statistical association of individual TCRs with disease status, and machine learning. Both class I and class II loci were covered by HLA typing, at four-digit resolution. In an earlier analysis of 500 to 650 of the donors, high-throughput TCR beta sequencing was used to judge whether each TCR beta V gene segment behaved as functional or pseudogenic. Results the study describes overall, beyond this receptor: Specific HLA alleles were associated with 15,000 to 20,000 TCR beta sequences at a false discovery rate of 0.05 in a later analysis. A further reported finding was that TCR beta sequences accurately predicted the HLA-A and HLA-B alleles for most subjects in the first cohort. A cluster of highly shared sequence variants was judged likely to represent a technical artifact of the sequencing pipeline. The authors suggested that the approach could potentially be generalized to other disease states and immunological phenotypes. Because counts were too low, 15 to 20 rarely observed V segments, including chromosome 9 orphons, were excluded from the earlier analysis of 587 of the donors. Cytomegalovirus status was reported to be diagnosed by the classifier with high specificity and sensitivity in both the original and validation cohorts. Because the 87-base-pair reads could not distinguish some IMGT-functional V segments, including TRBV6-2 and TRBV6-3, those segments were excluded. The study listed 164 TCR beta chains as associated with cytomegalovirus. Strong co-occurrence of HLA alleles, especially DR and DQ, made assigning TCR associations to individual alleles difficult. A later analysis found that TCR association rates varied across HLA loci, with DRB1 alleles showing the most associated TCRs and HLA-C alleles the fewest. While some public TCRs were present in many individuals, most TCR sequences turned up only very rarely across donors. Sequencing depth was assumed to be roughly uniform across donors in the presence/absence analyses, though that assumption may not hold. In a later genetic analysis, fewer N-insertions in productive TCRs were reported among donors in an Asian-associated ancestry cluster than the roughly 700-donor mean. The only immune exposure information available for the cohort was CMV serostatus. Several of the top co-occurrence clusters appeared to be linked to parvovirus B19, influenza, CMV and Epstein-Barr virus, according to a later analysis. A later genetic analysis associated a missense DCLRE1C variant with V-gene and J-gene trimming of TCR beta chains, and an independent cohort replicated the association. In vitro tests confirmed that a few of the cytomegalovirus-associated TCR beta chains recognize cytomegalovirus antigens. The cohort was sequenced for TCR beta chains only, and without alpha or paired-chain data the features that could be detected were limited. Linkage disequilibrium might explain the correlated functional status among segregating V segments, but an unknown experimental factor could not be ruled out. An earlier analysis of approximately 590 of the donors showed that most TCR beta V segments appeared in productive rearrangements either about 90% or about 30% of the time, which broadly matched IMGT annotations. In a later analysis, HLA-associated TCR beta chains were found to be more clonally expanded and to have lower generation probabilities than equally common non-associated chains. Most CMV-associated TCR beta chains appeared to be HLA-restricted in a later analysis, and the HLA associations seemed to be driven largely by CMV exposure. Because HLA typing was unavailable for some donors at each locus, only the typed subset was used in association tests.

The cohort comprised some 730 healthy bone marrow donors. Cohort members were all nominally healthy when sampled, although unrecorded immune exposures were likely present. The donor was CMV seropositive and was included in the group of 270 or so seropositive cohort members. A peripheral blood sample was collected from each donor, and TCR beta sequencing was performed on peripheral blood mononuclear cells. The Qiagen DNeasy Blood Extraction Kit was used to extract genomic DNA from the blood cell samples. V drops 2 bases and J drops 5 bases, leaving 12 bases in between. From cysteine to phenylalanine, the CDR3 is 15 amino acids long. The retained sequence is limited to the CDR3, 45 bases, with the frame set at the first base. The germline V gene specifies KGHSH as CDR1 and LQKENI as CDR2. Notes on this clone: Its cognate antigen has yet to be identified. No quality values exist for individual bases; no much larger clone is one base distant. This CDR3 is also generated by other DNA sequences in the sample.

The library relied on the immunoSEQ multiplex PCR assay. For the multiplex PCR, a mixture combining 60 forward primers for TCR Vbeta segments and 13 reverse primers for TCR Jbeta segments was used. The CDR3 region of rearranged TCR beta genes was amplified from genomic DNA with a multiplex PCR assay. On the Illumina HiSeq System, the amplified TCR beta libraries were sequenced as 87-base-pair reads. Processing in the source paper ran as follows. A later analysis counted tens of millions of unique TCR beta chains across the 650 to 700 repertoires, and roughly 9.9 million of these chains were shared by at least two donors. Raw reads were error-corrected and collapsed into unique sequences with a nearest-neighbor algorithm that merged closely related sequences to remove PCR and sequencing errors. CDR3 sequences were aligned to IMGT reference sequences to assign V, D and J gene segments. Each retained sequence needed at least a six-nucleotide match to both a V gene segment and a J gene segment. Rearrangements were called productive when the CDR3 lacked stop codons and stayed in frame with V and J; all others were non-productive. Following IMGT convention, CDR3 was defined as the stretch from the second conserved V-encoded cysteine up to the conserved J-encoded phenylalanine. The earlier analysis of about 530 of the donors excluded any sequence lacking an unambiguous match to a single V gene segment. In an earlier analysis of 450 to 700 of the donors, V segments were called functional above 56.7% productive rearrangements and were called segregating when the between-donor standard deviation exceeded 5%. To diagnose cytomegalovirus status from the catalog of TCR beta chain sequences, a statistical classification framework was built. A later analysis assigned V and J genes by comparing TCR nucleotide sequences with IMGT/GENE-DB human TR gene sequences. Using the TCRdist pipeline, a later analysis assigned CDR3 sequences along with most-parsimonious VDJ recombination scenarios. In a later analysis, every TCR beta chain was defined by the combination of its CDR3 amino acid sequence and its V-gene family, and reads without a unique V-gene family were dropped. In a later analysis, nearly 600 highly shared, low-generation-probability nucleotide sequences were removed to address suspected cross-contamination and a sequencing artifact. In a later analysis, a clonal expansion index for each public chain was calculated from normalized within-repertoire ranks of inferred template counts. Generation probabilities in a later analysis came from a VDJ recombination model fitted to out-of-frame rearrangements, and those results were checked against IGoR. A later analysis scored TCR-TCR, TCR-HLA and TCR-CMV co-occurrence with hypergeometric tests, applying a repertoire-size bias correction to TCR pairs. To estimate false discovery rates, a later analysis permuted the HLA or CMV assignments 20 times. In a later analysis, co-occurring TCRs were grouped using DBSCAN, with TCRdist sequence similarity added in when clustering inside HLA-allele-positive subsets. Repertoires with fewer than 30,000 or more than 120,000 public chains were left out of co-occurrence clustering, as were five repertoires with anomalous nucleotide sharing. TCRdb took this table from immuneACCESS and kept in-frame rearrangements with V and J called. Such tables lack part of the clones; where checked against another copy, unresolved V genes explain under half of the gap, and the rest is unexplained. V and J calls and clone size come straight from that table; D and trimming were deduced from the DNA. This sample has 200,000 to 300,000 clones in its table, and just under 85% of those were observed once. Together, the top ten hold 2% to 2.5% of the sample.

The sequenced material came from PBMCs. The sequence derives from a woman in her forties in good health and CMV-seropositive. The chain uses TRBV18 and TRBJ2-2; possibly the D gene is TRBD2, per 5 matching bases. The encoded CDR3 is CASSPSGGRTGELFF. The sequenced DNA is TGTGCCAGCTCACCAAGCGGTGGGCGGACCGGGGAGCTGTTTTTT.